The 12 T cell receptor beta chains below were found in one sample sequenced in a study of blood T cell repertoires in COVID-19. This table comes from immunoSEQ multiplex PCR, and its TCRdb copy is limited to in-frame clones, with some not included. The sample yields 150,000 to 200,000 clones, 85% seen once. Sequencing was done on a sample of peripheral blood. The receptor source for this set is a man aged 35 to 55 with acute or convalescent COVID-19.

The chain employs TRBV30 and TRBJ1-1; possibly TRBD1 for D (6 bases). Trimming took 0 bases from V and 5 from J, leaving 7 bases between them. The CDR3 totals 12 residues. The germline V gene encodes CDR1 GTSNPN and CDR2 SVGIG (reference sequence). The CDR3 loop reads CAWSVRGTEAFF. Written as DNA, the CDR3 is TGTGCCTGGAGTGTAAGGGGGACTGAAGCTTTCTTT. Filled out from reference TRBV30 and TRBJ1-1, the complete variable domain reads SQTIHQWPATLVQPVGSPLSLECTVEGTSNPNLYWYRQAAGRGLQLLFYSVGIGQISSEVPQNLSASRPQDRQFILSSKKLLLSDSGFYLCAWSVRGTEAFFGQGTRLTVV.

This sequence joins TRBV18 and TRBJ2-7; the match to TRBD2 covers 11 bases. There are 15 residues in the CDR3. V was clipped by 6 bases and J by 2 bases; unmatched bases: 6. CDR1 is KGHSH, CDR2 LQKENI, per germline. The CDR3 bases are TGTGCCAGCTCGCTCGGGACTAGCGGAACCTACGAGCAGTACTTC. Translated: CASSLGTSGTYEQYF.

The V and J genes are TRBV27 and TRBJ1-1; possible D gene TRBD1, 6 bases. The CDR3 loop spans 14 amino acids. Germline values: CDR1 MNHEY, CDR2 SMNVEV (reference sequence). Deletions cut 7 bases from V and 0 bases from J, with 12 bases between. The CDR3 sequence: CASNPDSMNTEAFF. The CDR3 coding sequence is TGTGCCAGCAACCCGGACAGTATGAACACTGAAGCTTTCTTT.

V usage is TRBV28 and J usage is TRBJ1-5, with D perhaps TRBD1 (6 bases). The ends were cut back, 1 base at V and 0 bases at J, with 7 bases in the middle. Germline lookup yields CDR1 MDHEN and CDR2 SYDVKM. CDR3 length equals 15 residues. CDR3: CASSLYRVSNQPQHF. CDR3 DNA: TGTGCCAGCAGTTTATACAGGGTTAGCAATCAGCCCCAGCATTTT.

The chain carries TRBV28 and TRBJ1-2; D is possibly TRBD1 (5 bases). Trimming removed 5 bases from V and 5 bases from J, with 12 bases in between. The CDR3 has 13 residues. CDR1 is MDHEN and CDR2 is SYDVKM in the germline V gene. DNA of the CDR3: TGTGCCAGCAGTCTTCAGGGTGTGTATGGCTACACCTTC. This translates into CASSLQGVYGYTF.

Written as DNA, the CDR3 is TGCAGCGTTGAACCCTCGGCGGGGGGGTCCAATGAGCAGTTCTTC. Its translation: CSVEPSAGGSNEQFF. V usage is TRBV29-1 and J usage is TRBJ2-1, with 9 bases aligning to TRBD2. The V and J ends lost 2 bases and 6 bases, in that order; junction bases with no gene match: 8. The CDR3 consists of 15 residues. CDR1 SQVTM and CDR2 ANQGSEA come from the germline V gene.

The V gene is TRBV7-8, the J gene TRBJ2-7; D call uncertain. Trimming took 4 bases from V and 9 from J, leaving 25 bases between them. The CDR3 spans 16 residues. Germline V gene sequence: CDR1 SGHVS, CDR2 FQNEAQ. CDR3: CASSSAPQRSTTWQYF. CDR3 nucleotide sequence: TGTGCCAGCAGCTCAGCCCCCCAGCGCTCCACTACGTGGCAGTACTTC.

The CDR3 loop reads CASSQSAIPADTQYF. In DNA, the CDR3 is TGTGCCAGCTCACAGAGTGCTATCCCGGCAGATACGCAGTATTTT. The chain is built from TRBV18 and TRBJ2-3; no firm D call. Germline V gene lookup returns CDR1 KGHSH and CDR2 LQKENI. The CDR3 extends over 15 amino acids. Trimming cost V 4 bases and J 4 bases, with 15 bases left between them.

The rearrangement uses TRBV19 and TRBJ1-2; D ambiguous. Germline V CDR1 and CDR2: LNHDA, SQIVND (reference sequence). This CDR3 is 12 amino acids long. V was cut by 8 bases and J by 5 bases, with 12 bases left in between. Here the CDR3 reads CASWTVRYGYTF. The CDR3 nucleotides are TGTGCCAGTTGGACTGTGAGGTATGGCTACACCTTC.

This chain links TRBV5-4 with TRBJ2-2, with 7 bases that match TRBD1. This CDR3 has 15 amino acids. In germline, CDR1 is SGHNT, CDR2 YYREEE (reference sequence). Trimming removed 6 bases from V and 6 bases from J; junction bases left unmatched: 11. CDR3 in DNA: TGTGCCAGCAACAGAAATACAGGGGTCTCCGGGGAGCTGTTTTTT. It yields the protein CASNRNTGVSGELFF.

The rearrangement links TRBV5-4 to TRBJ2-1; 7 positions agree with TRBD2. V gave up 3 bases and J gave up 5 bases; unmatched junction bases: 8. CDR3 length: 15 residues. From germline, CDR1 is SGHNT and CDR2 YYREEE (reference sequence). The CDR3 loop is CASSWRTGGDNEQFF. CDR3 bases: TGTGCCAGCAGCTGGAGGACGGGAGGTGACAATGAGCAGTTCTTC.

In this sample, this clone turned up once. The chain uses TRBV24-1 and TRBJ2-3, with unresolved D. The V end was cut by 3 bases, the J end by 2 bases, with 11 bases between. Looked up from germline, CDR1 is KGHDR and CDR2 is SFDVKD. The CDR3 contains 15 residues. The CDR3: CATSDVRTFTDTQYF. CDR3 coding DNA: TGTGCCACCAGTGATGTCCGAACTTTCACAGATACGCAGTATTTT.